This T cell receptor beta chain was sequenced during a study of blood T cell repertoires in COVID-19. Study as a whole: Spain, Italy and the United States supplied samples that represented acute and convalescent COVID-19.

The data were produced by immunoSEQ multiplex PCR, yet TCRdb's version contains in-frame clones alone and is incomplete. The table shows more than 150,000 clones, with around four fifths occurring only once. The CDR3 has 15 residues. In germline, CDR1 is SGHTA, CDR2 FQGNSA. V gave up 3 bases and J gave up 8 bases; unmatched junction bases: 9. The specimen was peripheral blood. The sequence came from a woman of 80 years or more with active or convalescent COVID-19. The chain has TRBV7-2 and TRBJ1-4; 7 positions match TRBD1. The CDR3 spells CASSFDRVPTEKLFF. The CDR3 DNA is TGTGCCAGCAGCTTTGACAGGGTCCCCACCGAAAAACTGTTTTTT.